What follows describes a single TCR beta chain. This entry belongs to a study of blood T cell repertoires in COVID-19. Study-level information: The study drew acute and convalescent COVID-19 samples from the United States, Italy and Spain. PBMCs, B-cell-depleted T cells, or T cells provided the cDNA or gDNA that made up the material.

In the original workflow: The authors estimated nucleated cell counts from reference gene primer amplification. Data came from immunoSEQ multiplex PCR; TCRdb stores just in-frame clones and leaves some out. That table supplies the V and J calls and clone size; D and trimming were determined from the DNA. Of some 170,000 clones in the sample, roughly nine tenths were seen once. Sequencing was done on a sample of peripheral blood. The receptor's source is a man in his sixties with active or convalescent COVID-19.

The CDR3 spells CAISEGLTGEGSEAFF. CDR3 DNA sequence: TGTGCCATCAGTGAGGGCCTGACAGGGGAAGGCTCTGAAGCTTTCTTT. The chain uses TRBV10-3 and TRBJ1-1; 8 bases line up with TRBD1. The junction had 11 bases not matched to a gene; V was cut back by 2 bases and J by 6 bases. The germline V gene encodes CDR1 ENHRY and CDR2 SYGVKD. There are 16 residues in the CDR3.